The 19 T cell receptor beta chains below come from one sample, sequenced in a study of neoadjuvant nivolumab and ipilimumab in lung cancer. Repertoires were generated with immunoSEQ multiplex PCR, while TCRdb's copy carries only in-frame clones and drops some. The sample carries 18,000 or so clones, around 77% recorded once. The starting material was tumor tissue, obtained after neoadjuvant nivolumab, alone or with ipilimumab, at or shortly before surgery. All receptors come from an adult with non-small cell lung cancer.

In DNA, the CDR3 is TGTGCCATCAGTGATCGGGGGAACTATGGCTACACCTTC. It yields the protein CAISDRGNYGYTF. The rearrangement joins TRBV10-3 to TRBJ1-2; weak D call: TRBD1 (5 bases). Trimming stripped 3 bases from V and 2 bases from J, with 7 bases between. Germline V gene lookup returns CDR1 ENHRY and CDR2 SYGVKD. The CDR3 is made up of 13 amino acids.

This chain uses TRBV7-9 with TRBJ1-2; D remains ambiguous. This CDR3 is 13 amino acids long. V shed 5 bases and J shed 3 bases, with 10 bases lying between them. CDR1 and CDR2 from the germline V gene are SEHNR and FQNEAQ (reference sequence). As DNA, the CDR3 is TGTGCCAGCAGCCTCCACTCCGACTATGGCTACACCTTC. Protein sequence: CASSLHSDYGYTF.

This chain connects TRBV18 to TRBJ2-1; possible D gene TRBD2, 5 bases. The CDR3 length is 12 residues. CDR1 is KGHSH and CDR2 is LQKENI in the germline V gene. V was shortened by 6 bases and J by 8 bases, with 11 bases between the two germline ends. CDR3 in DNA: TGTGCCAGCTCCCGATTCGGGGATGAGCAGTTCTTC. It codes for CASSRFGDEQFF.

The chain combines TRBV7-2 with TRBJ1-2; D possibly corresponds to TRBD1 (5 bases). CDR3 length: 14 residues. Germline loops: CDR1 SGHTA, CDR2 FQGNSA. V gave up 4 bases and J gave up 7 bases, with 16 bases separating them. CDR3 in amino acids: CASSSEGRVRGYTF. Here the CDR3 DNA reads TGTGCCAGCAGCTCAGAGGGCAGGGTCCGTGGCTACACCTTC.

The chain uses TRBV7-6 and TRBJ1-5, with D tentatively TRBD1 (5 bases). The V end was cut by 5 bases, the J end by 9 bases, with 17 bases between. CDR3 length: 14 residues. CDR1 and CDR2 from the germline V gene are SGHVS and FNYEAQ. In DNA, the CDR3 is TGTGCCAGCAGCCCCCTCGGGGCCTCGGGGCCCCAGCATTTT. Translating gives CASSPLGASGPQHF.

This sequence joins TRBV20-1 and TRBJ2-7, with unresolved D. CDR1 and CDR2 (germline): DFQATT, SNEGSKA (reference sequence). This CDR3 contains 11 residues. The V and J ends lost 5 bases and 3 bases respectively, with 8 bases between them. The CDR3 DNA reads TGCAGTGCTGCACTCGTCTACGAGCAGTACTTC. Its protein product is CSAALVYEQYF.

V and J are TRBV19 and TRBJ1-5, with a possible D match to TRBD1 (6 bases). This CDR3 has 14 amino acids. Germline values: CDR1 LNHDA, CDR2 SQIVND (reference sequence). Between the trimmed V and J ends, which lost 5 bases and 7 bases, there was a span of 15 bases. CDR3 residues: CASSSGQGLQPQHF. The CDR3 coding sequence is TGTGCCAGTAGTTCGGGGCAGGGGTTACAGCCCCAGCATTTT.

The V gene is TRBV5-1, the J gene TRBJ2-7; tentatively, D is TRBD2 (7 bases). Looked up from germline, CDR1 is SGHRS and CDR2 is YFSETQ. V was trimmed by 6 bases and J by 6 bases, leaving 10 bases between them. CDR3 length: 11 residues. CDR3 in amino acids: CASTRGGEQYF. CDR3 DNA: TGCGCCAGCACGAGGGGGGGCGAGCAGTACTTC.

CDR3 sequence: CASGQATRTGELFF. DNA of the CDR3: TGTGCCAGCGGACAGGCGACGCGCACCGGGGAGCTGTTTTTT. The chain is built from TRBV9 and TRBJ2-2, with 7 bases matching TRBD1. This CDR3 spans 14 amino acids. The trim removed 7 bases at V and 4 bases at J, leaving 7 bases unmatched. Germline V gene sequence: CDR1 SGDLS, CDR2 YYNGEE.

This clone was detected only once. CDR3 DNA sequence: TGCGCCAGCAGCGGTCGGACAGGGGGCGTTTCTAACTATGGCTACACCTTC. Amino acids: CASSGRTGGVSNYGYTF. The gene calls are TRBV5-1 and TRBJ1-2, with 11 bases identical to TRBD1. This CDR3 has 17 amino acids. V lost 4 bases and J lost 0; bases outside the gene matches: 8. CDR1 and CDR2 (germline): SGHRS, YFSETQ.

Only a few counts were recorded for this clone. This chain uses TRBV7-2 with TRBJ1-5, with a weak D call TRBD1 (6 bases). In germline, CDR1 is SGHTA, CDR2 FQGNSA. V lost 7 bases and J 1 base, leaving 11 bases between the germline ends. The CDR3 has 14 residues. CDR3 sequence (DNA): TGTGCCAGCACCCCCGGACAGAGCAATCAGCCCCAGCATTTT. It yields the protein CASTPGQSNQPQHF.

This clone was counted between two and nine times. The chain links TRBV25-1 to TRBJ1-3; 8 nucleotides line up with TRBD1. J lost 5 bases, V lost 6 bases, and 3 bases had no gene match. The length of the CDR3 is 13 residues. Looked up from germline, CDR1 is MGHDK and CDR2 is SYGVNS. The CDR3 protein is CASSGQGRNTIYF. The CDR3 nucleotides are TGTGCCAGCAGCGGACAGGGAAGAAACACCATATATTTT.

The rearrangement uses TRBV5-4 and TRBJ2-3; D is ambiguous. CDR3 length: 12 amino acids. V was pared by 1 base and J by 4 bases, with 4 bases between. Germline loops: CDR1 SGHNT, CDR2 YYREEE (reference sequence). For the CDR3, the DNA is TGTGCCAGCAGCTTGAGCTCAGATACGCAGTATTTT. The encoded protein is CASSLSSDTQYF.

This CDR3 is CASSSAGPSGYTF. In DNA form, the CDR3 reads TGCGCCAGCAGCTCGGCAGGGCCGAGCGGCTACACCTTC. This chain connects TRBV5-1 to TRBJ1-2; D perhaps matches TRBD1 (5 bases). This CDR3 region has 13 residues. Germline V lookup: CDR1 SGHRS, CDR2 YFSETQ. The V gene lost 3 bases and the J gene lost 8 bases, with 14 bases spanning the gap.

The rearrangement uses TRBV29-1 and TRBJ1-5; tentative D call: TRBD1 (6 bases). Trimming pared 3 bases from V and 0 bases from J, leaving 18 bases between. CDR1 SQVTM and CDR2 ANQGSEA come from the germline V gene. This CDR3 has 17 residues. The CDR3 loop reads CSVDAGRGGHSNQPQHF. CDR3 bases: TGCAGCGTTGATGCGGGGAGGGGGGGGCATAGCAATCAGCCCCAGCATTTT.

This sequence joins TRBV9 and TRBJ1-2; D unresolved. Trimming took off 5 bases at V and 3 bases at J, with 11 bases between the two ends. Germline lookup yields CDR1 SGDLS and CDR2 YYNGEE. This CDR3 has 13 amino acids. The CDR3 reads CASRPDGHYGYTF. CDR3 sequence (DNA): TGTGCCAGCAGGCCCGACGGACACTATGGCTACACCTTC.

This clone was recorded only once. The chain has TRBV5-4 and TRBJ2-1, with 8 bases identical to TRBD2. V trimming: 1 base; J trimming: 1 base; junction bases outside the gene matches: 7. Germline values: CDR1 SGHNT, CDR2 YYREEE (reference sequence). The CDR3 extends over 17 amino acids. The CDR3 region has the DNA TGTGCCAGCAGCTTGTGGGTAACTAGCGGATCCTACAATGAGCAGTTCTTC. Translated, it gives CASSLWVTSGSYNEQFF.

The V call is TRBV5-1, the J call TRBJ1-1; D unclear. V lost 9 bases and J lost 0, with 12 bases in between. Germline V gives CDR1 SGHRS, CDR2 YFSETQ. This CDR3 has 13 residues. CDR3 bases: TGCGCCACCAAGCTCCTCCTGAACACTGAAGCTTTCTTT. Protein product: CATKLLLNTEAFF.

V usage is TRBV7-2 and J usage is TRBJ2-7; D is unclear. The germline V gene encodes CDR1 SGHTA and CDR2 FQGNSA. Deletions cut 1 base from V and 3 bases from J, with 10 bases between. The CDR3 spans 14 residues. The chain's CDR3 is CASSLEDSRYEQYF. CDR3 DNA sequence: TGTGCCAGCAGCTTAGAAGACTCGCGCTACGAGCAGTACTTC.